Following are 31 T cell receptor beta chains from one sample sequenced in a study of blood T cells in healthy people across ages. With a J-beta primer mix and a sample-barcoded 5' primer, a second PCR ran 7 to 11 cycles. TCRdb reprocessed the 5' RACE reads via MiXCR and lists one record per CDR3 protein. This sample yields 750,000 to 950,000 distinct CDR3 sequences, of which approximately 32% are seen a single time; approximately 10% belongs to the top ten. A further study also used this sample, focusing on T cells of mothers and their children.

Input material: blood. All receptors come from a woman aged 40-49 years in good health.

The gene calls are TRBV5-1 and TRBJ2-7; D might be TRBD2 (6 bases). Germline V gives CDR1 SGHRS, CDR2 YFSETQ. The CDR3 runs 13 residues. Trimming removed 3 bases from V and 5 bases from J, with 12 bases in between. CDR3 sequence: CASSSLAVDEQYF. The CDR3 DNA sequence: TGCGCCAGCAGCTCACTAGCAGTGGACGAGCAGTACTTC.

This clonotype appeared a single time. This may be a read error: a much more frequent sequence differs by one nucleotide. This chain links TRBV7-2 with TRBJ2-1; D ambiguous. Germline-derived CDR1 and CDR2 are SGHTA and FQGNSA. The V end was cut by 4 bases, the J end by 10 bases, with 14 bases between. This CDR3 has 13 amino acids. CDR3 sequence (DNA): TGTGCCAGCAGCTCCATAACGGTTTACGAGCAGTTCTTC. Encoded protein: CASSSITVYEQFF.

The gene calls are TRBV7-2 and TRBJ2-1; 14 nucleotides agree with TRBD2. The CDR3 is made up of 18 amino acids. The ends lost 3 bases at V and 5 bases at J; junction bases unmatched: 9. Looked up from germline, CDR1 is SGHTA and CDR2 is FQGNSA. This CDR3 is CASSLGGLAGAHDNEQFF. The CDR3 DNA reads TGTGCCAGCAGCTTGGGGGGACTAGCGGGGGCCCACGACAATGAGCAGTTCTTC.

With respect to this clonotype: The junction departs from germline at one end; a sequencing error may be responsible. The chain links TRBV7-8 to TRBJ2-3; D is possibly TRBD1 (6 bases). Germline lookup yields CDR1 SGHVS and CDR2 FQNEAQ. This CDR3 has 15 amino acids. In DNA, the CDR3 is TGTGTCAGCAGCTCTAGGGACACCGCGAGCGGTACGCAGTATTTT. This gives the protein CVSSSRDTASGTQYF. Full variable domain (outside the CDR3, taken from reference TRBV7-8 and TRBJ2-3): GAGVSQSPRYKVAKRGQDVALRCDPISGHVSLFWYQQALGQGPEFLTYFQNEAQLDKSGLPSDRFFAERPEGSVSTLKIQRTQQEDSAVYLCVSSSRDTASGTQYFGPGTRLTVL.

This clonotype was detected many times. The gene calls are TRBV12-3 or TRBV12-4 and TRBJ2-1, with 7 bases matching TRBD1. With 6 bases clipped from V and 8 bases from J, the junction kept 7 bases outside the gene matches. The CDR3 is 13 amino acids. CDR3 loop: CASRGQSRDEQFF. The CDR3, as DNA: TGTGCCAGCAGGGGACAGTCCAGGGATGAGCAGTTCTTC.

This chain connects TRBV5-6 to TRBJ2-2; perhaps TRBD1 as D (6 bases). The CDR3 has 15 amino acids. Trimming removed 7 bases from V and 4 bases from J, with 17 bases in between. The germline gives CDR1 SGHDT, CDR2 YYEEEE. CDR3 DNA: TGTGCCAGCCTTAACAGCCCCAGGGGCACCGGGGAGCTGTTTTTT. Its protein is CASLNSPRGTGELFF.

Comments on this clonotype: Given a much more abundant clone one base away, this may be a read error. The CDR3 here is CASTPTGDWTEAFF. The CDR3 DNA reads as TGTGCCAGCACTCCAACAGGGGACTGGACTGAAGCTTTCTTT. The rearrangement uses TRBV12-3 or TRBV12-4 and TRBJ1-1, with 7 nucleotides matching TRBD1. The trim removed 7 bases at V and 5 bases at J, leaving 10 bases unmatched. There are 14 residues in the CDR3.

Of note for this clonotype: A much larger clone lies one base from this, so it may be a read error. V gene TRBV5-1 combines with J gene TRBJ2-7; 11 positions agree with TRBD1. Unmatched junction bases numbered 6, after V lost 4 bases and J lost 3 bases. The CDR3 has 15 amino acids. Germline CDR1 SGHRS, CDR2 YFSETQ. CDR3 in DNA: TGCGCCAGCAGCGCAAGGACAGGGGGCGACTACGAGCAGTACTTC. It translates to CASSARTGGDYEQYF.

The chain is built from TRBV5-5 and TRBJ1-1; tentative D call: TRBD1 (5 bases). This CDR3 region has 15 residues. Germline V gene data show CDR1 as SGHKS and CDR2 as YYEKEE (reference sequence). V dropped 3 bases and J dropped 6 bases, with 18 bases sitting between them. The CDR3 is CASSSGRQGLSEAFF. As DNA, the CDR3 is TGTGCCAGCAGCTCGGGAAGGCAGGGTCTCTCTGAAGCTTTCTTT.

With respect to this clonotype: One end of the junction fails to match germline, which may point to a read error. The genes are TRBV12-3 or TRBV12-4 and TRBJ2-7; 12 positions match TRBD1. This CDR3 has 19 amino acids. This chain's CDR3 is CAGSTNPGQGASSSYEQYF. The CDR3 coding sequence is TGTGCCGGCAGTACAAATCCGGGACAGGGGGCTTCCTCCTCCTACGAGCAGTACTTC.

The sample holds a few counts of this clonotype. A single base separates this from a much larger clone, so it may be a read error. The rearrangement uses TRBV29-1 and TRBJ2-1; D not resolved. There are 10 residues in the CDR3. The V gene lost 7 bases and the J gene lost 8 bases, with 9 bases spanning the gap. CDR1 is SQVTM and CDR2 is ANQGSEA in the germline V gene. CDR3 region: CSGMSDEQFF. In nucleotides, the CDR3 is TGCAGCGGCATGAGTGATGAGCAGTTCTTC.

In its sample, this clonotype was seen a few times. The chain has TRBV28 and TRBJ2-1; 8 bases map to TRBD1. The CDR3 loop spans 16 amino acids. Germline trimming cut 2 bases from V and 8 bases from J; bases unmatched to any gene: 11. Germline-derived CDR1 and CDR2 are MDHEN and SYDVKM. The CDR3 sequence is CASSLPRQGKFYEQFF. The CDR3 DNA sequence: TGTGCCAGCAGTTTACCCAGACAGGGGAAGTTCTATGAGCAGTTCTTC.

In this sample, this clonotype turned up a few times. The chain combines TRBV15 with TRBJ1-2; D remains ambiguous. This CDR3 is built from 12 residues. V shed 0 bases and J shed 4 bases, with 3 bases lying between them. Looked up from germline, CDR1 is LNHNV and CDR2 is YYDKDF (reference sequence). The CDR3 nucleotides are TGTGCCACCAGCAGAGATATCTATGGCTACACCTTC. Translated: CATSRDIYGYTF.

The rearrangement joins TRBV5-5 to TRBJ2-7; 8 bases are shared with TRBD1. This CDR3 spans 15 amino acids. V lost 5 bases to trimming and J lost 0 bases; unmatched junction nucleotides: 7. Germline CDR1 reads SGHKS; CDR2 reads YYEKEE (reference sequence). CDR3 region: CASRSTGTGSYEQYF. In DNA form, the CDR3 reads TGTGCCAGCAGGTCCACCGGGACAGGCTCCTACGAGCAGTACTTC.

To note about this clonotype: A much larger clone differs by one base, so this may be a read error. The J gene is TRBJ1-2, the V gene TRBV20-1; D is possibly TRBD1 (6 bases). The germline gives CDR1 DFQATT, CDR2 SNEGSKA (reference sequence). V lost 4 bases and J 4 bases, leaving 22 bases between the germline ends. The CDR3 extends over 16 amino acids. CDR3 bases: TGCAGTGCTATCCGACGGGACGGGGGGCGCGGCTATGGCTACACCTTC. This gives the protein CSAIRRDGGRGYGYTF.

This clonotype was seen ten or more times. The J gene is TRBJ2-3, the V gene TRBV11-2; the D gene is possibly TRBD2 (6 bases). Between the trimmed V and J ends, which lost 7 bases and 3 bases, there was a span of 8 bases. CDR3 length equals 12 residues. CDR1 and CDR2 (germline): SGHAT, FQNNGV. The CDR3 loop is CASTRGTDTQYF. The CDR3 bases are TGTGCCAGCACCCGGGGGACAGATACGCAGTATTTT.

This clonotype was observed a single time. A much larger clone lies a single base off, so this may be a read error. The chain has TRBV10-3 and TRBJ2-7; D gene unclear. The germline V and J ends were trimmed by 3 bases and 7 bases, with 10 bases remaining between them. CDR1 and CDR2 from the germline V gene are ENHRY and SYGVKD. CDR3 length: 12 amino acids. CDR3 bases: TGTGCCATCAGTGAAGGCTACAATGAGCAGTACTTC. It yields the protein CAISEGYNEQYF.

In its sample, this clonotype was seen a few times. The chain has TRBV18 and TRBJ2-1; 12 bases are shared with TRBD1. The CDR3 length is 15 residues. Trimming at V came to 5 bases and at J to 8 bases, leaving 7 bases not matched to a gene. Germline V gene lookup returns CDR1 KGHSH and CDR2 LQKENI. CDR3 region: CASSFGTGGFDEQFF. The CDR3 DNA reads TGTGCCAGCTCATTCGGGACAGGGGGCTTCGATGAGCAGTTCTTC.

The gene calls are TRBV5-1 and TRBJ1-5; D gene ambiguous. Germline V gives CDR1 SGHRS, CDR2 YFSETQ. V was trimmed by 3 bases and J by 2 bases, leaving 12 bases between them. CDR3 size: 15 residues. The CDR3 DNA reads TGCGCCAGCAGCTATACGGGAGATCGCAATCAGCCCCAGCATTTT. It translates to CASSYTGDRNQPQHF. The whole variable domain, filled in from reference TRBV5-1 and TRBJ1-5, reads KAGVTQTPRYLIKTRGQQVTLSCSPISGHRSVSWYQQTPGQGLQFLFEYFSETQRNKGNFPGRFSGRQFSNSRSEMNVSTLELGDSALYLCASSYTGDRNQPQHFGDGTRLSIL.

This clonotype has a handful of counts. The chain is built from TRBV28 and TRBJ1-5; D is uncertain. Germline V CDR1 and CDR2: MDHEN, SYDVKM. Trimming cost V 1 base and J 7 bases, with 17 bases left between them. The CDR3 sequence is 16 residues long. The CDR3 DNA follows: TGTGCCAGCAGTTTATTTTCGGGAAGAGGGCGACAGCCCCAGCATTTT. Residues: CASSLFSGRGRQPQHF.

This clonotype was counted at least ten times. The chain employs TRBV10-3 and TRBJ1-1, with D unresolved. Trimming stripped 6 bases from V and 1 base from J, with 3 bases between. Germline V gene data show CDR1 as ENHRY and CDR2 as SYGVKD. The CDR3 is made up of 11 amino acids. The CDR3 sequence: CAIRRNTEAFF. The CDR3, as DNA: TGTGCCATCAGGAGGAACACTGAAGCTTTCTTT.

The sample holds a few counts of this clonotype. The chain couples TRBV20-1 to TRBJ2-5; a possible D gene is TRBD2 (6 bases). Trimming cost V 0 bases and J 1 base, with 6 bases left between them. The V gene's germline CDR1 is DFQATT and CDR2 SNEGSKA (reference sequence). The CDR3 length is 13 residues. CDR3 nucleotide sequence: TGCAGTGCTAGAGACGGGGGCCAAGAGACCCAGTACTTC. This gives the protein CSARDGGQETQYF.

In the case of this clonotype: This sequence may be a read error, since a much larger clone differs from it by one base. The chain is built from TRBV30 and TRBJ2-7; D might be TRBD1 (6 bases). The CDR3 extends over 13 amino acids. Germline CDR1 reads GTSNPN; CDR2 reads SVGIG (reference sequence). Here the CDR3 reads CAGSRQGTNEQYF. The CDR3 DNA follows: TGTGCCGGGAGTCGCCAGGGGACCAACGAGCAGTACTTC.

This clonotype was seen only once. The J gene is TRBJ2-3, the V gene TRBV7-8, with D tentatively TRBD2 (5 bases). Germline V gene data show CDR1 as SGHVS and CDR2 as FQNEAQ. CDR3 length equals 17 residues. V lost 0 bases to trimming and J lost 0 bases, with 13 bases between them. The CDR3 is CASSLAKVAPSTDTQYF. CDR3 nucleotide sequence: TGTGCCAGCAGCTTAGCGAAGGTAGCGCCTAGCACAGATACGCAGTATTTT.

The V gene is TRBV28, the J gene TRBJ2-3; 7 nucleotides align to TRBD2. CDR1 is MDHEN and CDR2 is SYDVKM in the germline V gene. CDR3 length: 12 amino acids. The J segment lost 1 base and the V segment lost 8 bases, leaving 0 bases of the junction unmatched. CDR3 loop: CASRGGTDTQYF. The CDR3 DNA is TGTGCCAGCCGGGGGGGCACAGATACGCAGTATTTT.

As concerns this clonotype: One junction end does not reproduce the germline sequence, and a read error may be involved. The chain is built from TRBV4-1 and TRBJ2-4; D gene unclear. The germline CDR1 and CDR2 sequences are MGHRA and YSYEKL. The CDR3 sequence is 13 residues long. The CDR3 DNA sequence: TGCGCCAGCAACCAAGGCCCCAGTAACATTCAGTACTTC. Its protein product is CASNQGPSNIQYF.

The chain links TRBV7-2 to TRBJ1-1; D is unclear. The CDR3 is made up of 14 amino acids. V lost 6 bases to trimming and J lost 2 bases, with 13 bases between them. Looked up from germline, CDR1 is SGHTA and CDR2 is FQGNSA. CDR3 sequence (DNA): TGTGCCAGCAGACTAGGTCCCATAAACACTGAAGCTTTCTTT. Translation gives CASRLGPINTEAFF.

The rearrangement links TRBV7-8 to TRBJ2-4; no clear D gene. Germline assignment: CDR1 SGHVS and CDR2 FQNEAQ. This CDR3 contains 11 residues. Trimming removed 0 bases at V and 11 bases at J, with 5 bases between. CDR3 loop: CASSLARVQYF. Here the CDR3 DNA reads TGTGCCAGCAGCTTAGCCCGAGTTCAGTACTTC.

This clonotype was observed a few times. The chain joins TRBV4-1 to TRBJ2-3; D perhaps matches TRBD1 (5 bases). The V end lost 1 base, the J end lost 2 bases, and 13 bases lay between the germline ends. Germline lookup yields CDR1 MGHRA and CDR2 YSYEKL. This CDR3 is built from 16 residues. DNA for the CDR3: TGCGCCAGCAGCCAAGCTACAGGTGTCGTCACAGATACGCAGTATTTT. This gives the protein CASSQATGVVTDTQYF.

The chain uses TRBV27 and TRBJ2-3, with 7 bases lining up with TRBD1. The V segment lost 7 bases and the J segment 6 bases; nucleotides outside the gene matches: 13. The CDR3 length is 15 residues. CDR1 and CDR2 from the germline V gene are MNHEY and SMNVEV (reference sequence). CDR3 in DNA: TGTGCCAGCAATTGGGATTCGAGGGGGCAGGATACGCAGTATTTT. Translation gives CASNWDSRGQDTQYF.

There are a few counts of this clonotype. This chain joins TRBV6-6 and TRBJ2-5, with TRBD2 identical over 11 bases. The CDR3 is 15 residues long. CDR1 and CDR2 (germline): MNHNY, SVGAGI (reference sequence). V was clipped by 6 bases and J by 5 bases; unmatched bases: 8. The CDR3 loop reads CASRVAGGPLETQYF. CDR3 nucleotide sequence: TGTGCCAGCAGAGTAGCGGGGGGGCCATTGGAGACCCAGTACTTC.